This T cell receptor beta chain came from a study of T cells in localized non-small cell lung cancer. The study's findings and limits: Multi-region tumor sequencing was not done, so intratumor heterogeneity could not be excluded. Uninvolved adjacent lung had more T cell clonality than any other tissue, topping tumor.

To note about this clone: Its antigen is still unknown.

Using immunoSEQ multiplex PCR, the repertoire was profiled, and TCRdb retains in-frame clones only, with some absent. The sample carries 40,000 or so clones, approximately 83% recorded once. With 3 bases clipped from V and 7 bases from J, the junction kept 12 bases outside the gene matches. CDR1 and CDR2 (germline): SGHRS, YFSETQ. CDR3 length: 17 amino acids. The sequences come from peripheral blood, collected before any cancer treatment. The TCR sequence derives from a man between 40 and 70 years old with stage I lung adenocarcinoma. The V call is TRBV5-1, the J call TRBJ2-5; 13 nucleotides match TRBD2. CDR3 sequence reads: CASSSPVTSGRAGTQYF. As DNA, the CDR3 is TGCGCCAGCAGCTCCCCAGTAACTAGCGGGAGGGCCGGGACCCAGTACTTC.